One sample yielded the 27 T cell receptor beta chains listed below, sequenced in a study of blood T cells in healthy people across ages. Using a J-beta primer mix together with a sample-barcoded 5' primer, a second PCR was run for about 6 to 11 cycles. TCRdb independently ran MiXCR on the 5' RACE reads; one entry per CDR3 protein. This table has a few hundred thousand distinct CDR3 sequences, approximately 47% appearing once. Sequencing was done on a sample of blood. Receptors originate from a man aged 60-69 years in good health.

This clonotype was seen just once. This rearrangement joins TRBV2 to TRBJ2-4; 9 bases fit TRBD1. The J call may be in error: the DNA end matches TRBJ2-7 better. CDR1 and CDR2 (germline): SNHLY, FYNNEI. The CDR3 loop spans 15 amino acids. The CDR3 sequence: CASSPGQGRVYEQYF. The CDR3 DNA sequence: TGTGCCAGCAGTCCCGGACAGGGGAGGGTCTACGAGCAGTACTTC.

This chain connects TRBV6-2 or TRBV6-3 to TRBJ1-1, with TRBD1 as a possible D gene (5 bases). CDR3 size: 11 residues. Per germline, CDR1 MNHEY and CDR2 SVGEGT. Trimming pared 11 bases from V and 6 bases from J, leaving 13 bases between. In DNA, the CDR3 is TGTGCCTCCGGTAGGGGAGCTGAAGCTTTCTTT. Translating it yields CASGRGAEAFF.

Here the CDR3 reads CSVATSDRVNEKLFF. CDR3 nucleotides: TGCAGCGTCGCAACATCAGACAGGGTTAATGAAAAACTGTTTTTT. The chain links TRBV29-1 to TRBJ1-4; 7 nucleotides align to TRBD1. CDR3 length: 15 residues. V dropped 6 bases and J dropped 4; count of bases not matched to a gene: 11. The germline V gene encodes CDR1 SQVTM and CDR2 ANQGSEA.

The rearrangement links TRBV7-2 to TRBJ2-3, with D tentatively TRBD1 (5 bases). Germline V gene data show CDR1 as SGHTA and CDR2 as FQGNSA. This CDR3 has 13 residues. The V end lost 5 bases, the J end lost 4 bases, and 10 bases lay between the germline ends. CDR3 residues: CASSRRQSDTQYF. The CDR3 DNA sequence: TGTGCCAGCAGCCGAAGACAGTCAGATACGCAGTATTTT.

The chain links TRBV12-3 or TRBV12-4 to TRBJ2-4, with no clear D. The V and J ends lost 3 bases and 1 base respectively, with 7 bases between them. CDR3 length equals 14 residues. The CDR3 protein is CASSFDPAKNIQYF. For the CDR3, the DNA is TGTGCCAGCAGTTTTGATCCTGCCAAAAACATTCAGTACTTC.

The chain carries TRBV3-1 and TRBJ1-2; unclear D gene. Trimming left V 3 bases short and J 4 bases short, with 6 bases between. The germline V gene encodes CDR1 LGHDT and CDR2 YNNKEL (reference sequence). The CDR3 runs to 12 residues. The CDR3 DNA is TGTGCCAGCAGCCAGCGCTCCTATGGCTACACCTTC. This gives the protein CASSQRSYGYTF.

This clonotype occurred a few times. This clone may be a read error of a much larger clone one base away. This chain joins TRBV20-1 and TRBJ2-1, with D unresolved. The J call is uncertain, as TRBJ2-7 better fits the DNA end. Looked up from germline, CDR1 is DFQATT and CDR2 is SNEGSKA (reference sequence). CDR3 length: 11 amino acids. The CDR3 region has the DNA TGCAGTGCTAGATCCTACAATGAGCAGTACTTC. Protein: CSARSYNEQYF.

The rearrangement links TRBV6-2 or TRBV6-3 to TRBJ1-1; the D gene is possibly TRBD1 (5 bases). V dropped 5 bases and J dropped 5 bases, with 12 bases sitting between them. The CDR3 runs to 13 residues. CDR1 is MNHEY and CDR2 is SVGEGT in the germline V gene. CDR3 sequence (DNA): TGTGCCAGCAGTGAGGGGTTGGGAACTGAAGCTTTCTTT. It specifies CASSEGLGTEAFF.

V usage is TRBV6-5 and J usage is TRBJ2-6; TRBD1 aligns across 8 bases. Germline V lookup: CDR1 MNHEY, CDR2 SVGAGI. The V gene end was trimmed by 3 bases and the J gene end by 0 bases; junction bases not matched to a gene: 16. This CDR3 is built from 21 residues. In nucleotides, the CDR3 is TGTGCCAGCAGTTATTCAGGGGGCAGCCGCCTCGATTACTCTGGGGCCAACGTCCTGACTTTC. Its translation is CASSYSGGSRLDYSGANVLTF.

CDR3 DNA: TGCAGTGCTAGAGGGGACAGGGGACGCGACAATGAGCAGTTCTTC. Translation: CSARGDRGRDNEQFF. The V and J genes are TRBV20-1 and TRBJ2-1, with 10 bases fitting TRBD1. Germline trimming cut 1 base from V and 5 bases from J; bases unmatched to any gene: 5. The CDR3 loop spans 15 amino acids. The V gene's germline CDR1 is DFQATT and CDR2 SNEGSKA (reference sequence).

This clonotype has a count of ten or more. This rearrangement joins TRBV9 to TRBJ1-1, with D perhaps TRBD1 (5 bases). Trimming shortened V by 4 bases and J by 1 base, and 14 bases separated the two germline ends. Germline assignment: CDR1 SGDLS and CDR2 YYNGEE. This CDR3 is 15 amino acids long. Here the CDR3 reads CASSIGGNKNTEAFF. The CDR3 nucleotides are TGTGCCAGCAGCATTGGGGGGAATAAGAACACTGAAGCTTTCTTT.

The chain is built from TRBV7-2 and TRBJ1-1; D gene ambiguous. Germline loops: CDR1 SGHTA, CDR2 FQGNSA. This CDR3 comprises 13 residues. Trimming cost V 5 bases and J 3 bases, with 10 bases left between them. The CDR3 region has the DNA TGTGCCAGCAGCCCCCTGAGGCACACTGAAGCTTTCTTT. Translated, it gives CASSPLRHTEAFF.

The rearrangement uses TRBV12-3 or TRBV12-4 and TRBJ2-5; 8 nucleotides line up with TRBD2. TRBJ2-7 matches the DNA end more closely, so the J call is doubtful. The CDR3 length is 14 residues. The CDR3 sequence is CASSRTSPLYEQYF. DNA for the CDR3: TGTGCCAGCAGCCGGACTAGCCCCCTCTACGAGCAGTACTTC.

V is TRBV10-3 and J is TRBJ2-3; D might be TRBD1 or TRBD2, each matching 6 bases. Germline V gene sequence: CDR1 ENHRY, CDR2 SYGVKD. The CDR3 has 14 residues. The germline V and J ends were trimmed by 6 bases and 2 bases, with 12 bases remaining between them. This CDR3 is CAIRGGQLTDTQYF. CDR3 coding DNA: TGTGCCATCAGGGGGGGACAACTCACAGATACGCAGTATTTT.

V gene TRBV20-1 combines with J gene TRBJ2-4, with a tentative D call TRBD1 (5 bases). The J call may be mistaken, given a closer DNA end match to TRBJ2-7. Germline V gene lookup returns CDR1 DFQATT and CDR2 SNEGSKA (reference sequence). The CDR3 length is 14 residues. The DNA of the CDR3 is TGCAGTGCTAGATCTTCTCTTCTTAGGGGCGAGCAGTACTTC. The encoded protein is CSARSSLLRGEQYF.

The chain recombines TRBV7-2 with TRBJ2-5; the D gene could be TRBD1 or TRBD2 (6 bases each). With 3 bases removed from V and 4 bases from J, the gap between germline ends came to 21 bases. This CDR3 has 17 residues. Germline assignment: CDR1 SGHTA and CDR2 FQGNSA. This chain's CDR3 is CASSFLGGLGTSETQYF. CDR3 nucleotides: TGTGCCAGCAGCTTTTTGGGGGGCCTAGGGACGTCAGAGACCCAGTACTTC. Based on the CDR3 plus reference TRBV7-2 and TRBJ2-5, the full variable domain is GAGVSQSPSNKVTEKGKDVELRCDPISGHTALYWYRQSLGQGLEFLIYFQGNSAPDKSGLPSDRFSAERTGGSVSTLTIQRTQQEDSAVYLCASSFLGGLGTSETQYFGPGTRLLVL.

As regards this clonotype: The junction shows a germline mismatch at one end, possibly a read error. This sequence joins TRBV19 and TRBJ2-3; a possible D gene is TRBD1 (7 bases). Germline V gene data show CDR1 as LNHDA and CDR2 as SQIVND (reference sequence). The CDR3 extends over 14 amino acids. The CDR3 sequence: CASSSRERTGTQYF. CDR3 DNA sequence: TGTGCCAGTAGTAGTCGGGAGCGGACAGGTACGCAGTATTTT.

The chain employs TRBV5-1 and TRBJ2-1; TRBD1 aligns across 9 bases. CDR1 and CDR2 from the germline V gene are SGHRS and YFSETQ. The CDR3 extends over 17 amino acids. The ends lost 3 bases at V and 4 bases at J; junction bases unmatched: 11. Here the CDR3 reads CASSSTGGLGSYNEQFF. The DNA of the CDR3 is TGCGCCAGCAGCTCCACAGGGGGCTTGGGATCATACAATGAGCAGTTCTTC.

This chain connects TRBV30 to TRBJ1-2; unclear D gene. Per germline, CDR1 GTSNPN and CDR2 SVGIG (reference sequence). Trimming removed 2 bases at V and 6 bases at J, with 13 bases between. This CDR3 comprises 13 residues. The chain's CDR3 is CAWSPTGLDGYTF. The CDR3 region has the DNA TGTGCCTGGAGTCCCACCGGCCTTGATGGCTACACCTTC. Complete variable domain (other parts from reference TRBV30 and TRBJ1-2): SQTIHQWPATLVQPVGSPLSLECTVEGTSNPNLYWYRQAAGRGLQLLFYSVGIGQISSEVPQNLSASRPQDRQFILSSKKLLLSDSGFYLCAWSPTGLDGYTFGSGTRLTVV.

This sequence joins TRBV7-2 and TRBJ2-1; 11 nucleotides line up with TRBD2. CDR3 size: 16 residues. J was trimmed by 5 bases and V by 5 bases; bases with no gene match: 8. The germline gives CDR1 SGHTA, CDR2 FQGNSA. CDR3 DNA: TGTGCCAGCAGCCTACCCTCTAGCGGGAGGCACAATGAGCAGTTCTTC. It is translated as CASSLPSSGRHNEQFF.

This clonotype was seen more than once but under ten times. The chain links TRBV29-1 to TRBJ2-3; TRBD1 matches 7 bases. This CDR3 contains 14 residues. The trim removed 4 bases at V and 3 bases at J, leaving 7 bases unmatched. Per the germline V gene, CDR1 is SQVTM and CDR2 is ANQGSEA. The CDR3 is CSVAPQGRTDTQYF. The CDR3 coding sequence is TGCAGCGTTGCCCCACAGGGGCGGACAGATACGCAGTATTTT.

The chain carries TRBV27 and TRBJ2-7, with 9 bases matching TRBD2. Germline assignment: CDR1 MNHEY and CDR2 SMNVEV (reference sequence). The CDR3 spans 14 residues. Trimming cost V 3 bases and J 2 bases; bases outside gene matches: 2. CDR3 in amino acids: CASSLREGTYEQYF. In DNA, the CDR3 is TGTGCCAGCAGTTTGCGGGAGGGGACCTACGAGCAGTACTTC.

As concerns this clonotype: At one end, the junction sequence differs from germline, possibly due to a read error. This sequence joins TRBV6-2 or TRBV6-3 and TRBJ2-6, with D tentatively TRBD1 (5 bases). The V gene's germline CDR1 is MNHEY and CDR2 SVGEGT. The CDR3 has 16 residues. The CDR3 sequence is CASSPYDSSGANVLTF. CDR3 DNA sequence: TGTGCCAGCAGTCCCTACGACAGCTCTGGGGCCAACGTCTTGACTTTC.

This clonotype showed up many times. The chain employs TRBV5-1 and TRBJ2-3; TRBD1 or TRBD2 may be the D gene (5 bases each). The CDR3 is 15 amino acids. The V end was cut by 1 base, the J end by 1 base, with 10 bases between. Germline CDR1 is SGHRS and CDR2 is YFSETQ. DNA for the CDR3: TGCGCCAGCAGCTTGAACGGGGACCGCACAGATACGCAGTATTTT. Residues: CASSLNGDRTDTQYF. Variable domain in full (rest from reference TRBV5-1 and TRBJ2-3): KAGVTQTPRYLIKTRGQQVTLSCSPISGHRSVSWYQQTPGQGLQFLFEYFSETQRNKGNFPGRFSGRQFSNSRSEMNVSTLELGDSALYLCASSLNGDRTDTQYFGPGTRLTVL.

The chain is built from TRBV25-1 and TRBJ1-4; 12 nucleotides line up with TRBD1. This CDR3 has 16 amino acids. The ends lost 4 bases at V and 6 bases at J; junction bases unmatched: 6. Germline V gives CDR1 MGHDK, CDR2 SYGVNS. The CDR3 here is CASSGPGTGGYEKLFF. CDR3 DNA: TGTGCCAGCAGTGGCCCCGGGACAGGGGGCTATGAAAAACTGTTTTTT.

The J gene is TRBJ1-1, the V gene TRBV12-3 or TRBV12-4, with 7 nucleotides matching TRBD1. The CDR3 has 14 amino acids. Germline trimming cut 5 bases from V and 4 bases from J; bases unmatched to any gene: 7. CDR3 DNA: TGTGCCAGCAGTCCCAGGGGGGAGGGCACTGAAGCTTTCTTT. It translates to CASSPRGEGTEAFF.

The chain recombines TRBV29-1 with TRBJ2-2; D is unclear. V was pared by 3 bases and J by 3 bases, with 11 bases between. CDR3 length: 14 amino acids. From germline, CDR1 is SQVTM and CDR2 ANQGSEA. CDR3 sequence (DNA): TGCAGCGTTGAGGGCAGGTCCCACACCGGGGAGCTGTTTTTT. This encodes CSVEGRSHTGELFF.